A selection of T cell receptor beta chains follows, all from one sample in a study of OX40 agonist ivuxolimab in advanced cancers. The method was immunoSEQ multiplex PCR; TCRdb's version includes in-frame clones alone and lacks a portion of them. The table shows about 90,000 clones, with around 91% occurring only once. The source was CD4+ or CD8+ T cells sorted from blood, collected in a trial of the OX40 agonist ivuxolimab. The receptors were sampled from an adult with an advanced solid tumor such as melanoma, head and neck, liver or kidney cancer. Each CDR3 is given with its conserved first and last residue. Each record gives: J gene, clone size, D gene, V gene, CDR3 DNA, CDR3 protein. The D gene is left open where the match is weak. Rows give clone size only sometimes, using once, few, many, or a class for an expanded clone.

J: TRBJ1-2; size: once; D: TRBD1; V: TRBV5-1; DNA: TGCGCCAGCAGCTCTCTGGCAGGGGGCGGCTATGGCTACACCTTC; CDR3: CASSSLAGGGYGYTF
J: TRBJ1-2; size: .; D: .; V: TRBV13; DNA: TGTGCCAGCAGCTCCAGGACTAACTATGGCTACACCTTC; CDR3: CASSSRTNYGYTF
J: TRBJ1-2; size: .; D: TRBD1; V: TRBV10-3; DNA: TGTGCCATCAGAGCGTCGACAGGGAACTATGGCTACACCTTC; CDR3: CAIRASTGNYGYTF
J: TRBJ1-1; size: few; D: .; V: TRBV7-9; DNA: TGTGCCAGCAGCTTCGGGCAGGGGCGGAACACTGAAGCTTTCTTT; CDR3: CASSFGQGRNTEAFF
J: TRBJ2-4; size: .; D: TRBD2; V: TRBV7-9; DNA: TGTGCCAGCAGCTTGGGGACTAGCGGGTTAGCCAAAAACATTCAGTACTTC; CDR3: CASSLGTSGLAKNIQYF
J: TRBJ2-2; size: once; D: .; V: TRBV6-6; DNA: TGTGCCAGCAGTTACTCGATCGGGGAGCTGTTTTTT; CDR3: CASSYSIGELFF
J: TRBJ2-2; size: .; D: .; V: TRBV5-1; DNA: TGCGCCAGCAGCGGGGGGACAGAATTGTTCTCCACCGGGGAGCTGTTTTTT; CDR3: CASSGGTELFSTGELFF
J: TRBJ2-1; size: .; D: TRBD2; V: TRBV10-3; DNA: TGTGCCACGGGACTAGCGGGAGTCTTGAACAATGAGCAGTTCTTC; CDR3: CATGLAGVLNNEQFF
J: TRBJ2-3; size: once; D: TRBD2; V: TRBV6-4; DNA: TGTGCCAGCAGTCCACTAGCGGGCGGCACAGATACGCAGTATTTT; CDR3: CASSPLAGGTDTQYF
J: TRBJ2-7; size: .; D: .; V: TRBV14; DNA: TGTGCCAGCAGCTCCGGGCCAGGGCCCTCCTACGAGCAGTACTTC; CDR3: CASSSGPGPSYEQYF
J: TRBJ1-4; size: .; D: .; V: TRBV6-1; DNA: TGTGCCAGCAAGGGTTATGAAAAACTGTTTTTT; CDR3: CASKGYEKLFF
J: TRBJ2-7; size: .; D: .; V: TRBV7-3; DNA: TGTGCCAGCAGCTCCTCCCCAGGGGTACCCTACGAGCAGTACTTC; CDR3: CASSSSPGVPYEQYF
J: TRBJ2-2; size: once; D: TRBD2; V: TRBV6-5; DNA: TGTGCCAGCAGTACTAGCGTAAACACCGGGGAGCTGTTTTTT; CDR3: CASSTSVNTGELFF
J: TRBJ2-5; size: .; D: .; V: TRBV5-1; DNA: TGCGCCAGCAGCTCAACAGGGCAGGCGACCCAGTACTTC; CDR3: CASSSTGQATQYF
J: TRBJ1-2; size: few; D: .; V: TRBV19; DNA: TGTGCCAGTAGTCCCTCCGGGGGGCATGGCTACACCTTC; CDR3: CASSPSGGHGYTF
J: TRBJ2-2; size: .; D: TRBD2; V: TRBV27; DNA: TGTGCCAGCAAAGCTAGCGGGAGCACCGGGGAGCTGTTTTTT; CDR3: CASKASGSTGELFF
J: TRBJ2-2; size: .; D: .; V: TRBV4-1; DNA: TGCGCCAGCAGCCAAGATTTACAAACCGGAGGGAGGGAGCTGTTTTTT; CDR3: CASSQDLQTGGRELFF
J: TRBJ2-3; size: once; D: .; V: TRBV25-1; DNA: TGTGCCAGCGGGATGGCTAGCACAGATACGCAGTATTTT; CDR3: CASGMASTDTQYF
J: TRBJ1-1; size: .; D: .; V: TRBV15; DNA: TGTGCCACCAGGAGAGAAGGAGGACAGAACACTGAAGCTTTCTTT; CDR3: CATRREGGQNTEAFF
J: TRBJ2-7; size: .; D: TRBD2; V: TRBV4-2; DNA: TGTGCCAGCAGCCAAGCCCGAGGGACTAGCGGGAGGCAGGAGCAGTACTTC; CDR3: CASSQARGTSGRQEQYF
J: TRBJ1-6; size: .; D: .; V: TRBV14; DNA: TGTGCCAGCAGCCCCCGGACCGGGAATTCACCCCTCCACTTT; CDR3: CASSPRTGNSPLHF
J: TRBJ2-5; size: .; D: .; V: TRBV25-1; DNA: TGTGCCAGCAGTGATTTGGGGGGCCGGGAGACCCAGTACTTC; CDR3: CASSDLGGRETQYF
J: TRBJ1-1; size: .; D: .; V: TRBV2; DNA: TGTGCCAGCAGTCCCGACAGGACATACACTGAAGCTTTCTTT; CDR3: CASSPDRTYTEAFF
J: TRBJ2-1; size: .; D: .; V: TRBV2; DNA: TGTGCCAGCGGAACCGGGCCAGTAGAGTTCTTC; CDR3: CASGTGPVEFF
J: TRBJ2-7; size: .; D: TRBD1; V: TRBV9; DNA: TGTGCCAGCAGCGTAGCGGGAACAGGGGGCGACCGGCAGTACTTC; CDR3: CASSVAGTGGDRQYF
J: TRBJ2-7; size: few; D: .; V: TRBV11-1; DNA: TGTGCCAGCAGCTTGGAGACTTCGCACGACTACGAGCAGTACTTC; CDR3: CASSLETSHDYEQYF
J: TRBJ1-1; size: .; D: .; V: TRBV6-5; DNA: TGTGCCAGCAGCCATCCTACAGGGACTCACTTTAAGGCTTTCTTT; CDR3: CASSHPTGTHFKAFF
J: TRBJ2-2; size: .; D: TRBD1; V: TRBV28; DNA: TGTGCCAGCAGTTCGGGACAGGGTCCCGGGGAGCTGTTTTTT; CDR3: CASSSGQGPGELFF
J: TRBJ2-7; size: .; D: .; V: TRBV19; DNA: TGTGCCAGTAGCAAGGGACGACAGGTACCCGGGTTCGAGCAGTACTTC; CDR3: CASSKGRQVPGFEQYF
J: TRBJ1-2; size: .; D: .; V: TRBV6-5; DNA: TGTGCCAGCAGCCCCCTGGTCGACGACTATGGCTACACCTTC; CDR3: CASSPLVDDYGYTF
J: TRBJ2-6; size: .; D: TRBD1; V: TRBV5-4; DNA: TGTGCCAGCACTCGCTCCGGGACAGGGGAATCTGGGGCCAACGTCCTGACTTTC; CDR3: CASTRSGTGESGANVLTF